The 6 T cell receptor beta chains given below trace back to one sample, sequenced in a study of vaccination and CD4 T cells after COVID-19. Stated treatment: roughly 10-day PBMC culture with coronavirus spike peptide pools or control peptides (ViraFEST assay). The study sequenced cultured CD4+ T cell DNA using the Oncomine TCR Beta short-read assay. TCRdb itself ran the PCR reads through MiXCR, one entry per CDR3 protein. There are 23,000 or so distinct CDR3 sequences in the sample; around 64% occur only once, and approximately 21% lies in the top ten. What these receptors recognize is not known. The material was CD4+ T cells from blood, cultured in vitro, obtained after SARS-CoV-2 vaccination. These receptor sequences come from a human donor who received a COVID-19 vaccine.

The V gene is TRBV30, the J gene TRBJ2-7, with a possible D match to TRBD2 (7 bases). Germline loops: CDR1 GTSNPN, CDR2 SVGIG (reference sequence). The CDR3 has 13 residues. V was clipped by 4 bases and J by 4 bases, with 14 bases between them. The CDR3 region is CAWNRGGRYEQYF. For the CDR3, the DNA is TGTGCCTGGAATAGGGGGGGAAGGTACGAGCAGTACTTC.

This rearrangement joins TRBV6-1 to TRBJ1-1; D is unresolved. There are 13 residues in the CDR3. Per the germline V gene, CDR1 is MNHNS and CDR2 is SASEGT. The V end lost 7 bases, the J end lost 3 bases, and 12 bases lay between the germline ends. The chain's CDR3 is CASIHGSYTEAFF. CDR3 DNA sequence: TGTGCCAGCATCCACGGGTCATACACTGAAGCTTTCTTT.

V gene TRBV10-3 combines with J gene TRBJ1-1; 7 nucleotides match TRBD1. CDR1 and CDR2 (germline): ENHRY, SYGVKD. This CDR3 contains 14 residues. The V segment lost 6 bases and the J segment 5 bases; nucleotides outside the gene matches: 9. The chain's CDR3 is CAIRRTGEGTEAFF. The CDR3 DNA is TGTGCCATCAGAAGAACAGGGGAGGGGACTGAAGCTTTCTTT.

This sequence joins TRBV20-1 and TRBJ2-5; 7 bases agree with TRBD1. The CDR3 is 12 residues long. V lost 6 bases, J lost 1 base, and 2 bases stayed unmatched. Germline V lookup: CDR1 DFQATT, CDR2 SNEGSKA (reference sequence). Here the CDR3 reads CSARGFQETQYF. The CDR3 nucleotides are TGCAGTGCCAGGGGGTTCCAAGAGACCCAGTACTTC.

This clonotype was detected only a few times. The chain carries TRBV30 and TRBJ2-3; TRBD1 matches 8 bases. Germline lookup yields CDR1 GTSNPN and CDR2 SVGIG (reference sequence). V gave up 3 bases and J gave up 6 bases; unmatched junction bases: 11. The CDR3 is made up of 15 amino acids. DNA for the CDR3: TGTGCCTGGAGCGCAGGGGGCTCCGGGGCGGATACGCAGTATTTT. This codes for CAWSAGGSGADTQYF.

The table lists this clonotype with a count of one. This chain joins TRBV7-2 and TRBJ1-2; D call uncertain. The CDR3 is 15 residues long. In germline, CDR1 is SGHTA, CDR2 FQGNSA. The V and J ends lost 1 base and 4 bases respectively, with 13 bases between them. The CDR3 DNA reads TGTGCCAGCAGCTTAGGACCACAGTCCTCCTATGGCTACACCTTC. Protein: CASSLGPQSSYGYTF.